These 30 T cell receptor beta chains were all obtained from the same sample, sequenced in a study of blood T cell repertoires in COVID-19. Sequenced by immunoSEQ multiplex PCR; TCRdb stores in-frame clones only, minus some. The profile covers 150,000 to 200,000 clones, with around 81% appearing a single time and about 11% taken by the ten largest. The specimen was peripheral blood. The receptors were gathered from a man in his fifties or sixties with active or convalescent COVID-19.

A note on this clone: Sequence at one end of the junction differs from germline and may be a read error. The chain uses TRBV2 and TRBJ2-7; possibly TRBD2 for D (6 bases). Germline V gene data show CDR1 as SNHLY and CDR2 as FYNNEI. This CDR3 contains 12 residues. CDR3 sequence reads: CASKGEAGLRHF. CDR3 bases: TGTGCCAGCAAAGGGGAGGCAGGGCTTAGACACTTC.

CDR3 coding DNA: TGCAGCGTTCACCCCACAGGGGCTTCTAACTATGGCTACACCTTC. Translating it yields CSVHPTGASNYGYTF. V gene TRBV29-1 combines with J gene TRBJ1-2; 7 nucleotides agree with TRBD1. Losses at the gene ends were 5 bases for V and 0 bases for J; bases not matched to a gene: 9. The CDR3 is 15 amino acids. Germline V gene lookup returns CDR1 SQVTM and CDR2 ANQGSEA. The variable domain in full, with the rest retrieved from reference TRBV29-1 and TRBJ1-2, is SAVISQKPSRDICQRGTSLTIQCQVDSQVTMMFWYRQQPGQSLTLIATANQGSEATYESGFVIDKFPISRPNLTFSTLTVSNMSPEDSSIYLCSVHPTGASNYGYTFGSGTRLTVV.

Many counts were recorded for this clone. The V call is TRBV20-1, the J call TRBJ2-2; the match to TRBD1 covers 7 bases. V lost 3 bases, J lost 3 bases, and 1 base stayed unmatched. Germline V lookup: CDR1 DFQATT, CDR2 SNEGSKA (reference sequence). This CDR3 comprises 13 residues. The chain's CDR3 is CSASGTDTGELFF. CDR3 DNA: TGCAGTGCTAGTGGGACAGACACCGGGGAGCTGTTTTTT.

The chain employs TRBV27 and TRBJ2-7; 7 bases line up with TRBD2. Trimming took 4 bases from V and 0 from J; bases not matched to a gene: 3. The CDR3 spans 14 residues. Germline V gene lookup returns CDR1 MNHEY and CDR2 SMNVEV (reference sequence). The CDR3 DNA reads TGTGCCAGCAGTTCGAAGCGGGACTCCTACGAGCAGTACTTC. It yields the protein CASSSKRDSYEQYF.

This chain connects TRBV7-2 to TRBJ2-7, with 7 positions matching TRBD2. Germline CDR1 and CDR2: SGHTA and FQGNSA. The CDR3 covers 13 residues. Germline trimming cut 4 bases from V and 2 bases from J; bases unmatched to any gene: 2. The CDR3 nucleotides read TGTGCCAGCAGCTCCGGGACTACCTACGAGCAGTACTTC. It is translated as CASSSGTTYEQYF.

V gene TRBV11-3 combines with J gene TRBJ1-1; perhaps TRBD1 as D (6 bases). Trimming stripped 5 bases from V and 2 bases from J, with 9 bases between. The CDR3 runs 13 residues. The V gene's germline CDR1 is SGHNT and CDR2 YENEEA. CDR3 residues: CASSPDSNTEAFF. CDR3 sequence (DNA): TGTGCCAGCAGCCCGGACAGCAACACTGAAGCTTTCTTT.

CDR3 sequence reads: CASSGSRGAGSEQYF. In DNA form, the CDR3 reads TGCGCCAGCAGTGGGTCTCGTGGGGCTGGCAGCGAGCAGTACTTC. The chain carries TRBV10-1 and TRBJ2-7, with a tentative D call TRBD1 (5 bases). The V gene's germline CDR1 is WNHNN and CDR2 SYGVQD (reference sequence). With 4 bases removed from V and 6 bases from J, the gap between germline ends came to 19 bases. The CDR3 totals 15 residues.

This clone was picked up a small number of times. The chain uses TRBV2 and TRBJ2-1, with D perhaps matching TRBD2 (6 bases). CDR3 length equals 16 residues. With 1 base removed from V and 7 bases from J, the gap between germline ends came to 17 bases. Germline-derived CDR1 and CDR2 are SNHLY and FYNNEI. CDR3 nucleotides: TGTGCCAGCAGTGAAGGATTAGCGGAGGGACGGAATGAGCAGTTCTTC. Translated: CASSEGLAEGRNEQFF.

The J gene is TRBJ1-6, the V gene TRBV5-1; 10 bases are shared with TRBD1. Looked up from germline, CDR1 is SGHRS and CDR2 is YFSETQ. CDR3 size: 15 residues. The J segment lost 6 bases and the V segment lost 3 bases, leaving 3 bases of the junction unmatched. The CDR3 here is CASSWGQGSNSPLHF. The CDR3 region has the DNA TGCGCCAGCAGCTGGGGACAGGGGTCTAATTCACCCCTCCACTTT.

The chain joins TRBV29-1 to TRBJ2-1; TRBD2 matches 10 bases. Per the germline V gene, CDR1 is SQVTM and CDR2 is ANQGSEA. This CDR3 contains 15 residues. Unmatched junction bases numbered 6, after V lost 6 bases and J lost 1 base. CDR3 in DNA: TGCAGCGTCAAGGCACTAGCGGGGTCCTACAATGAGCAGTTCTTC. This codes for CSVKALAGSYNEQFF.

The J gene is TRBJ1-6, the V gene TRBV5-1; TRBD1 might be the D (6 bases). The CDR3 is 16 residues long. V was pared by 4 bases and J by 5 bases, with 16 bases between. The germline V gene has CDR1 SGHRS and CDR2 YFSETQ. The CDR3: CASSSTGTPNNSPLHF. The CDR3 DNA follows: TGCGCCAGCAGCAGCACAGGGACACCTAATAATTCACCCCTCCACTTT.

The chain recombines TRBV6-2 or TRBV6-3 with TRBJ2-6; TRBD1 agrees at 10 bases. This CDR3 has 17 amino acids. Germline-derived CDR1 and CDR2 are MNHEY and SVGEGT. J was trimmed by 0 bases and V by 6 bases; bases with no gene match: 5. In nucleotides, the CDR3 is TGTGCCAGCAGCCCGGGACAGGGGAGCTCTGGGGCCAACGTCCTGACTTTC. Its protein is CASSPGQGSSGANVLTF.

V gene TRBV5-5 combines with J gene TRBJ2-1; a possible D gene is TRBD1 (7 bases). CDR3 length equals 15 residues. V was shortened by 2 bases and J by 1 base, with 10 bases between the two germline ends. The V gene's germline CDR1 is SGHKS and CDR2 YYEKEE (reference sequence). CDR3 in amino acids: CASSFQGGSYNEQFF. CDR3 DNA sequence: TGTGCCAGCAGCTTTCAGGGGGGATCCTACAATGAGCAGTTCTTC. The variable domain in full, with the rest retrieved from reference TRBV5-5 and TRBJ2-1, is DAGVTQSPTHLIKTRGQQVTLRCSPISGHKSVSWYQQVLGQGPQFIFQYYEKEERGRGNFPDRFSARQFPNYSSELNVNALLLGDSALYLCASSFQGGSYNEQFFGPGTRLTVL.

This clone has just one count. The gene calls are TRBV13 and TRBJ1-6; D uncertain. The V and J ends lost 5 bases and 0 bases respectively, with 8 bases between them. The germline V gene encodes CDR1 PRHDT and CDR2 FYEKMQ (reference sequence). The CDR3 has 15 amino acids. The CDR3 is CASSRESSYNSPLHF. CDR3 coding DNA: TGTGCCAGCAGCCGAGAAAGCTCCTATAATTCACCCCTCCACTTT.

The gene calls are TRBV3-1 (or the pseudogene TRBV3-2) and TRBJ1-2, with D maybe TRBD1 (6 bases). V was cut by 0 bases and J by 8 bases, with 16 bases left in between. This CDR3 region has 15 residues. CDR1 and CDR2 from the germline V gene are LGHDT and YNNKEL (reference sequence). The CDR3 region is CASSQDPLQGKGYTF. The CDR3 bases are TGTGCCAGCAGCCAAGATCCTCTCCAGGGGAAGGGCTACACCTTC.

This chain uses TRBV20-1 with TRBJ2-7; D possibly corresponds to TRBD1 (6 bases). This CDR3 region has 12 residues. CDR1 DFQATT and CDR2 SNEGSKA come from the germline V gene (reference sequence). Trimming removed 3 bases at V and 3 bases at J, with 9 bases between. CDR3 protein: CSASHRDYEQYF. Written as DNA, the CDR3 is TGCAGTGCTAGTCACAGGGACTACGAGCAGTACTTC.

The rearrangement joins TRBV6-5 to TRBJ2-5; a weak D match, TRBD2 (6 bases). CDR1 is MNHEY, CDR2 SVGAGI, per germline. V was shortened by 6 bases and J by 5 bases, with 13 bases between the two germline ends. The CDR3 has 13 residues. Here the CDR3 reads CASRNAGPETQYF. The CDR3 DNA sequence: TGTGCCAGCAGGAACGCGGGGCCGGAGACCCAGTACTTC.

The sample holds one count of this clone. The rearrangement joins TRBV5-8 to TRBJ2-1, with D perhaps matching TRBD2 (5 bases). Germline V lookup: CDR1 SGHTS, CDR2 YDEGEE. V lost 0 bases and J lost 0, with 7 bases in between. The length of the CDR3 is 15 residues. The CDR3 here is CASSLGGASYNEQFF. In DNA, the CDR3 is TGTGCCAGCAGCTTGGGGGGAGCCTCCTACAATGAGCAGTTCTTC.

The rearrangement links TRBV11-2 to TRBJ2-7, with 9 nucleotides matching TRBD2. CDR1 is SGHAT, CDR2 FQNNGV, per germline. This CDR3 spans 14 amino acids. V gave up 5 bases and J gave up 4 bases; unmatched junction bases: 6. CDR3 bases: TGTGCCAGCAGCATTAGCGGGAGACAGTACGAGCAGTACTTC. Encoded protein: CASSISGRQYEQYF.

In this sample, this clone turned up a few times. The rearrangement links TRBV3-1 (or the pseudogene TRBV3-2) to TRBJ2-5; unclear D gene. The CDR3 is 12 amino acids. Germline V gene lookup returns CDR1 LGHDT and CDR2 YNNKEL (reference sequence). The V end was cut by 4 bases, the J end by 4 bases, with 7 bases between. The CDR3 nucleotides read TGTGCCAGCAGCCTGGCAGGAGAGACCCAGTACTTC. Protein sequence: CASSLAGETQYF.

With respect to this clone: Other nucleotide sequences from this sample produce the same CDR3. The genes are TRBV20-1 and TRBJ2-7; D is unresolved. In germline, CDR1 is DFQATT, CDR2 SNEGSKA (reference sequence). Trimming took off 3 bases at V and 0 bases at J, with 3 bases between the two ends. The CDR3 extends over 11 amino acids. The DNA of the CDR3 is TGCAGTGCTAGCGTCTCCTACGAGCAGTACTTC. Translating it yields CSASVSYEQYF.

The chain employs TRBV10-3 and TRBJ2-2, with 11 positions matching TRBD2. Germline CDR1 ENHRY, CDR2 SYGVKD. The V gene end was trimmed by 5 bases and the J gene end by 0 bases; junction bases not matched to a gene: 5. This CDR3 has 17 amino acids. The CDR3: CAISLTSGKTNTGELFF. Here the CDR3 DNA reads TGTGCCATCAGTTTGACTAGCGGGAAGACGAACACCGGGGAGCTGTTTTTT.

The CDR3 DNA reads TGCAGCGTTGAAGGTATAGGGGGCGGAAACACTGAAGCTTTCTTT. This gives the protein CSVEGIGGGNTEAFF. This chain links TRBV29-1 with TRBJ1-1; TRBD1 matches 7 bases. J was trimmed by 2 bases and V by 1 base; bases with no gene match: 7. The CDR3 contains 15 residues. Germline CDR1 SQVTM, CDR2 ANQGSEA.

The CDR3 is CASSLGEGREQYF. The CDR3 nucleotides read TGTGCCAGCAGCTTGGGTGAGGGTCGCGAGCAGTACTTC. This rearrangement joins TRBV5-4 to TRBJ2-7; possible D gene TRBD2, 5 bases. V was shortened by 0 bases and J by 6 bases, with 10 bases between the two germline ends. Germline V CDR1 and CDR2: SGHNT, YYREEE (reference sequence). CDR3 length: 13 amino acids.

This clone was seen ten or more times. The V and J genes are TRBV6-6 and TRBJ1-3, with no clear D. V lost 6 bases and J lost 0, with 9 bases in between. Germline CDR1 is MNHNY and CDR2 is SVGAGI (reference sequence). This CDR3 is 14 amino acids long. The CDR3 bases are TGTGCCAGCAGATTCATGAGCTCTGGAAACACCATATATTTT. Translated: CASRFMSSGNTIYF.

This clone has just a few counts. The genes are TRBV6-5 and TRBJ2-4, with a tentative D call TRBD1 (6 bases). The CDR3 totals 14 residues. V lost 7 bases to trimming and J lost 2 bases, with 12 bases between them. CDR1 and CDR2 (germline): MNHEY, SVGAGI. CDR3 nucleotide sequence: TGTGCCAGCACTCAGACAGGATCCAAAAACATTCAGTACTTC. Translated: CASTQTGSKNIQYF.

V usage is TRBV5-3 and J usage is TRBJ1-1, with 9 bases fitting TRBD1. TRBV5-3 is placed among ORFs of uncertain function. The V segment lost 8 bases and the J segment 5 bases; nucleotides outside the gene matches: 13. This CDR3 has 15 amino acids. CDR3 amino acids: CASTPPGTGRTEAFF. Written as DNA, the CDR3 is TGTGCCAGTACCCCTCCCGGGACAGGGCGAACTGAAGCTTTCTTT.

For this clone: Other DNA sequences in this sample translate to the same CDR3. The chain carries TRBV5-1 and TRBJ1-5, with TRBD1 identical over 7 bases. After removal of 0 bases from V and 3 bases from J, the junction contained 3 bases not matched to a gene. CDR3 length: 15 amino acids. Germline loops: CDR1 SGHRS, CDR2 YFSETQ. CDR3: CASSLGGTDNQPQHF. In DNA form, the CDR3 reads TGCGCCAGCAGCTTGGGTGGGACAGACAATCAGCCCCAGCATTTT.

V usage is TRBV7-2 and J usage is TRBJ2-2; 8 bases agree with TRBD2. Looked up from germline, CDR1 is SGHTA and CDR2 is FQGNSA. This CDR3 has 19 amino acids. V lost 1 base to trimming and J lost 4 bases; unmatched junction nucleotides: 14. CDR3 sequence (DNA): TGTGCCAGCAGCTTAGGGTACCCCGGGGGGGCGCTGACCACCGGGGAGCTGTTTTTT. Translated, it gives CASSLGYPGGALTTGELFF.

The chain employs TRBV5-1 and TRBJ2-1, with TRBD2 identical over 11 bases. The CDR3 has 18 residues. The ends lost 4 bases at V and 3 bases at J; junction bases unmatched: 12. Germline CDR1 SGHRS, CDR2 YFSETQ. CDR3 region: CASSPEFTSGSSYNEQFF. In DNA, the CDR3 is TGCGCCAGCAGCCCCGAATTTACTAGCGGGAGTAGCTACAATGAGCAGTTCTTC.